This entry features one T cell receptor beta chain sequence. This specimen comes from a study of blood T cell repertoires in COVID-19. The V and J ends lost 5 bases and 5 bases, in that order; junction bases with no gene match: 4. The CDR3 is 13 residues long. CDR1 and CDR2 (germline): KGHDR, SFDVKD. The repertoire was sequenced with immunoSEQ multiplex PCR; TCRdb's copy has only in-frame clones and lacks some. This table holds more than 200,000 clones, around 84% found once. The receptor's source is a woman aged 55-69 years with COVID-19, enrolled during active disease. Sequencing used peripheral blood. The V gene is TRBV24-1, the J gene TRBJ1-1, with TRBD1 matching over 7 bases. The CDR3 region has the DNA TGTGCCACCAGTGCCTCACAGGGGACTGAAGCTTTCTTT. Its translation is CATSASQGTEAFF.